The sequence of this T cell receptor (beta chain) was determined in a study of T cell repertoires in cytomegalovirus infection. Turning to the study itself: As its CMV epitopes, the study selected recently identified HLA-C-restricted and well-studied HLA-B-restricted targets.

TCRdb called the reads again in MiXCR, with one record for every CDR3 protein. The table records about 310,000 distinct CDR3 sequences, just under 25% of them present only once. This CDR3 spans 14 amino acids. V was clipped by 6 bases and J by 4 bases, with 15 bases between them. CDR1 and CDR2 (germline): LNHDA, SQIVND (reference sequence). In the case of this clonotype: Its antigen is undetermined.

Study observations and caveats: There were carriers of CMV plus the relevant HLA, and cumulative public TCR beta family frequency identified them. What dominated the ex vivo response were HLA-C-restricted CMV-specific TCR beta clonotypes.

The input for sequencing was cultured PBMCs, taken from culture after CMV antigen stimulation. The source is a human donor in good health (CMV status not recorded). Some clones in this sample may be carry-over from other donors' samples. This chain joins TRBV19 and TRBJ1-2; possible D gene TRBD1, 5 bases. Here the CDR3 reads CASRNEDTIYGYTF. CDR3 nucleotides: TGTGCCAGTAGGAACGAGGACACTATCTATGGCTACACCTTC.